This T cell receptor beta chain was sequenced in a study of blood T cell repertoires in COVID-19. The assay was immunoSEQ multiplex PCR, and TCRdb's table has in-frame clones only and misses some. Among 250,000 or so clones listed, around 89% were seen once. Enrolled through a virtual design, the participants were between roughly 18 and 89 years of age and came from approximately 25 US areas. V lost 0 bases and J 0 bases, leaving 7 bases between the germline ends. CDR1 and CDR2 from the germline V gene are SGHDT and YYEEEE. The CDR3 is 14 residues long. This clonotype was obtained from a young woman with acute COVID-19. Sequencing was carried out using PBMCs or T cells enriched from blood (not recorded which). The gene calls are TRBV5-6 and TRBJ2-7; D is uncertain. Here the CDR3 DNA reads TGTGCCAGCAGCTTGGGTCGCAGCTCCTACGAGCAGTACTTC. Encoded protein: CASSLGRSSYEQYF.